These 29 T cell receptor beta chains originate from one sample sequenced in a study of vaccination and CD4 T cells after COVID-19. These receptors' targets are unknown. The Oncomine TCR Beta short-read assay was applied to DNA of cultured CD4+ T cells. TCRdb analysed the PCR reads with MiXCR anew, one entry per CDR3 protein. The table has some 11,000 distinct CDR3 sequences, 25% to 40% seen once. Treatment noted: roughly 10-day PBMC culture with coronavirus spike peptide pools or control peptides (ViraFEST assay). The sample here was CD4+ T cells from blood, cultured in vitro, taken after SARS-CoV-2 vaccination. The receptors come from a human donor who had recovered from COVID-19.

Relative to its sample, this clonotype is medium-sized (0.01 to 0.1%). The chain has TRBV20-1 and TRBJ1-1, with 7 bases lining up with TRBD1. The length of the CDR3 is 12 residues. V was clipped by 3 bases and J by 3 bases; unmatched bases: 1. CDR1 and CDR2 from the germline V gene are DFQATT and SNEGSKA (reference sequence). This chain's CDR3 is CSASDRDTEAFF. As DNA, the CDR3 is TGCAGTGCTAGCGACAGGGACACTGAAGCTTTCTTT.

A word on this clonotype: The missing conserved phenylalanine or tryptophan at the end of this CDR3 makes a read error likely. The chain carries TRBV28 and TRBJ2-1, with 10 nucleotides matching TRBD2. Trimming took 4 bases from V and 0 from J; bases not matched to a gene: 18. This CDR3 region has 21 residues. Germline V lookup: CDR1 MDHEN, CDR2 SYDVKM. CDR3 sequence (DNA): TGTGCCAGCAGTTCGCCAGGAGCATCTAGCGGGGGCCTGAGCTCCTACAATGAGCAGTTCCTC. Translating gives CASSSPGASSGGLSSYNEQFL.

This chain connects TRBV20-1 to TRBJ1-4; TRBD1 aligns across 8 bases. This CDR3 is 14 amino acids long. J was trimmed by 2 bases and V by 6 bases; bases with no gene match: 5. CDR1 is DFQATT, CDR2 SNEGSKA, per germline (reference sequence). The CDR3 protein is CSALAGGTNEKLFF. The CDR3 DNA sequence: TGCAGTGCCTTAGCAGGGGGCACTAATGAAAAACTGTTTTTT.

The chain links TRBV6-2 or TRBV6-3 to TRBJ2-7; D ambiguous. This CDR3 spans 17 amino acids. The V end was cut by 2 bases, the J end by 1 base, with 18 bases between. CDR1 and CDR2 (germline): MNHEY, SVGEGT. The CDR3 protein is CASSYPRTHSLSYEQYF. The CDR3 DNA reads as TGTGCCAGCAGTTACCCCCGGACGCACAGCTTATCCTACGAGCAGTACTTC.

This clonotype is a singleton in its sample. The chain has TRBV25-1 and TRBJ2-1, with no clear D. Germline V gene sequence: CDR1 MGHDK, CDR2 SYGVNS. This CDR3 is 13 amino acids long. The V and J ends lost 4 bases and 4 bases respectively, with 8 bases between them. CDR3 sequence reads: CASSGLSYNEQFF. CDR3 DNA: TGTGCCAGCAGTGGACTCTCTTACAATGAGCAGTTCTTC.

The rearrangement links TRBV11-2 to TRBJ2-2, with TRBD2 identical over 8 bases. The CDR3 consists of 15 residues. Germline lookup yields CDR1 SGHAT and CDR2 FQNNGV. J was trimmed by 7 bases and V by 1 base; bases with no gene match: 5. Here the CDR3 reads CASSLAGGPFGELFF. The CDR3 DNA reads TGTGCCAGCAGCTTAGCGGGAGGGCCCTTCGGGGAGCTGTTTTTT.

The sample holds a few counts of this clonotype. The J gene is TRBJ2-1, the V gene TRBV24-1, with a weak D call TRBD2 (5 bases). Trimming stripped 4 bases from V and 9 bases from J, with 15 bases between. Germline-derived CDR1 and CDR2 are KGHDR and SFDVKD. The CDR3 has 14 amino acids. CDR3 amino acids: CATSDPYGVAEQFF. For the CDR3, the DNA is TGTGCCACCAGTGACCCATACGGGGTTGCTGAGCAGTTCTTC.

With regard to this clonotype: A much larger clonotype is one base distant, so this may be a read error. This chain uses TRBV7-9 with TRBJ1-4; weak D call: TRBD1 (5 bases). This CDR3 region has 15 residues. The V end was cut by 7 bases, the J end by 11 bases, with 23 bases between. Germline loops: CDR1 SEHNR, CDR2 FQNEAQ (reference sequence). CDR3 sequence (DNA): TGTGCCAGCACCCCAAGGTCCGGGACGGGTGATAAACTGTTTTTT. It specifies CASTPRSGTGDKLFF.

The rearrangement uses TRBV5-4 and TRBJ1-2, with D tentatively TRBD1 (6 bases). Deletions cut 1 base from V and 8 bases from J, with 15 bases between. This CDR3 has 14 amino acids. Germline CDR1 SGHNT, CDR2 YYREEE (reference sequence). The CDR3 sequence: CASSLQGPIQGYTF. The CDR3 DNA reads TGTGCCAGCAGCTTGCAGGGGCCTATTCAAGGCTACACCTTC.

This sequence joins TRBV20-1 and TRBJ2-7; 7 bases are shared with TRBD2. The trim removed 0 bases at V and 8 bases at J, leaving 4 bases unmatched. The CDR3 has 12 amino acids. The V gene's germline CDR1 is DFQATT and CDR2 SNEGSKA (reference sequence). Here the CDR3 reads CSARDREAKQYF. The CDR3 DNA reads TGCAGTGCTAGAGATCGGGAGGCTAAGCAGTACTTC.

For the CDR3, the DNA is TGTGCCAGCAGCCCCCCCAGACTAGCGGCTACAGATACGCAGTATTTT. It specifies CASSPPRLAATDTQYF. This chain connects TRBV7-2 to TRBJ2-3, with 9 nucleotides matching TRBD2. V dropped 5 bases and J dropped 3; count of bases not matched to a gene: 9. The CDR3 extends over 16 amino acids. Germline V gives CDR1 SGHTA, CDR2 FQGNSA.

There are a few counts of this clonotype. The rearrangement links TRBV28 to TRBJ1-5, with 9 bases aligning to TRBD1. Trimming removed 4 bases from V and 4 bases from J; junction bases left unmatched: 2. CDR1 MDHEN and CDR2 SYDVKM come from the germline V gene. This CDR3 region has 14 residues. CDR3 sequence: CASSSTGGNQPQHF. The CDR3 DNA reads TGTGCCAGCAGTTCGACAGGGGGGAATCAGCCCCAGCATTTT.

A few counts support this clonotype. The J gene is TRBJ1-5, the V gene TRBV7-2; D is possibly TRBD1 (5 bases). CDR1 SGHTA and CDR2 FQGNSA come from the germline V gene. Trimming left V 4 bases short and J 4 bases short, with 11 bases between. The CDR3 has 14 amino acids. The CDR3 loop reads CASSWAGTNQPQHF. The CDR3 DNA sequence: TGTGCCAGCAGCTGGGCAGGGACTAATCAGCCCCAGCATTTT.

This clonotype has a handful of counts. CDR3 DNA sequence: TGTGCCAGCAGCCCCGGCACGGGGGGCGTTAATTCACCCCTCCACTTT. This codes for CASSPGTGGVNSPLHF. The chain recombines TRBV7-2 with TRBJ1-6; D might be TRBD1 (6 bases). The CDR3 is 16 amino acids. Germline CDR1 reads SGHTA; CDR2 reads FQGNSA. V lost 5 bases and J lost 6, with 17 bases in between.

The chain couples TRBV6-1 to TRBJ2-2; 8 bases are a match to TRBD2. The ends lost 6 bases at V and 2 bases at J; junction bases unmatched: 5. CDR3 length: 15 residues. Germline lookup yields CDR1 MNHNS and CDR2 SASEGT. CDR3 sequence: CASRAGGANTGELFF. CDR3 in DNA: TGTGCCAGCAGGGCGGGAGGAGCCAACACCGGGGAGCTGTTTTTT.

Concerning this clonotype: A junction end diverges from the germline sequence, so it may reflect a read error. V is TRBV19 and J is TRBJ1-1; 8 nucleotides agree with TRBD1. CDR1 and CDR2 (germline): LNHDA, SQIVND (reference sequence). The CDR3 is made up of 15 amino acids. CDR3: CASSMDRVRATEAYF. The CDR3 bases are TGTGCCAGTAGTATGGACAGGGTAAGGGCCACTGAAGCTTACTTT.

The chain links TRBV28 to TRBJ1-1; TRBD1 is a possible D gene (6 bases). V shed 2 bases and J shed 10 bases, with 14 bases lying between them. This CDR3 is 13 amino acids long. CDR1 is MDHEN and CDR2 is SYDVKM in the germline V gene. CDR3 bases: TGTGCCAGCAGTTTAGTAGGGGACACTCGAGCTTTCTTT. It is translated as CASSLVGDTRAFF.

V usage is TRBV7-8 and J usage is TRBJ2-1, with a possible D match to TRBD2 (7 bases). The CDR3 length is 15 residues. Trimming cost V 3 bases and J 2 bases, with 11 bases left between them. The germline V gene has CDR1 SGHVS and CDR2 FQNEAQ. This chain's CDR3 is CASSFREGAYNEQFF. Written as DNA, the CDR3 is TGTGCCAGCAGCTTTAGGGAGGGGGCCTACAATGAGCAGTTCTTC.

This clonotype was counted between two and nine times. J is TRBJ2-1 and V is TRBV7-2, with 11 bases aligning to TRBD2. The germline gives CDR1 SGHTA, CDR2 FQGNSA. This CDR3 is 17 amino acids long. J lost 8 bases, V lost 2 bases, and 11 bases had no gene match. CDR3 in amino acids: CASSLHGSGRAADEQFF. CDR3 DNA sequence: TGTGCCAGCAGCTTACACGGTAGCGGGAGGGCCGCGGATGAGCAGTTCTTC.

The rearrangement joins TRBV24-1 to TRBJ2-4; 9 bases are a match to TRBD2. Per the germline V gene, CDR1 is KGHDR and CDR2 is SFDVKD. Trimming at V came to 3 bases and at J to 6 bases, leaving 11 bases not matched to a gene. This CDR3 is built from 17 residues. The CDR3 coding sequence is TGTGCCACCAGTGATGGGGCTAGCGGGATCTTAGGAAACATTCAGTACTTC. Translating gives CATSDGASGILGNIQYF.

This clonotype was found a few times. The CDR3 loop is CASSKQGVVVNEQYF. The CDR3 coding sequence is TGTGCCAGCAGTAAACAGGGAGTGGTGGTTAACGAGCAGTACTTC. This chain uses TRBV6-1 with TRBJ2-7; D possibly corresponds to TRBD1 (6 bases). V was clipped by 5 bases and J by 5 bases, with 19 bases between them. Germline lookup yields CDR1 MNHNS and CDR2 SASEGT. This CDR3 comprises 15 residues.

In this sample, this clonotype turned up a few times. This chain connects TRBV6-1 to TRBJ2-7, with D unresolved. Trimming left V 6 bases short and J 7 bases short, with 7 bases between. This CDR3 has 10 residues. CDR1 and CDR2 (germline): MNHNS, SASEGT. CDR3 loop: CASRLQEQYF. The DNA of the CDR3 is TGTGCCAGCAGGTTACAAGAGCAGTACTTC.

CDR3 sequence reads: CSASSRLKNSYEQYF. CDR3 nucleotide sequence: TGCAGTGCTAGTTCTCGTCTCAAAAACTCCTACGAGCAGTACTTC. This sequence joins TRBV20-1 and TRBJ2-7; no clear D gene. There are 15 residues in the CDR3. Germline V CDR1 and CDR2: DFQATT, SNEGSKA (reference sequence). The ends were cut back, 3 bases at V and 0 bases at J, with 15 bases in the middle.

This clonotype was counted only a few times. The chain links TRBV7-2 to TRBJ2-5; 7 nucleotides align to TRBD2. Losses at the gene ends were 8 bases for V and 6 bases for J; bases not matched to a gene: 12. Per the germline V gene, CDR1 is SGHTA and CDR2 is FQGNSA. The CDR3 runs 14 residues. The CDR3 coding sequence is TGTGCCAGCCTACAAGTGCGGGAGAGCAAGACCCAGTACTTC. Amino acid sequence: CASLQVRESKTQYF. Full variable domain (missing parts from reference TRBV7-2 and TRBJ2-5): GAGVSQSPSNKVTEKGKDVELRCDPISGHTALYWYRQSLGQGLEFLIYFQGNSAPDKSGLPSDRFSAERTGGSVSTLTIQRTQQEDSAVYLCASLQVRESKTQYFGPGTRLLVL.

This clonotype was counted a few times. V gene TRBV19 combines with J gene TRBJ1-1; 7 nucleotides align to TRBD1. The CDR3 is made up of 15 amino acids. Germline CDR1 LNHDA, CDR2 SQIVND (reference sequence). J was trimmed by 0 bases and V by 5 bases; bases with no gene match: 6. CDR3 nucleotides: TGTGCCAGTAGTCCAGGGGGGGGAATGAACACTGAAGCTTTCTTT. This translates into CASSPGGGMNTEAFF.

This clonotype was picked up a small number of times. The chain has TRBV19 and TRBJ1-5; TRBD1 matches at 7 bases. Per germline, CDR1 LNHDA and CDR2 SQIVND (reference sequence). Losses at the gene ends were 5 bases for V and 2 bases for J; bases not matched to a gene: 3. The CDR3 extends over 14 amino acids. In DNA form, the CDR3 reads TGTGCCAGTAGTCCCGGGACAGGCAATCAGCCCCAGCATTTT. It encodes CASSPGTGNQPQHF.

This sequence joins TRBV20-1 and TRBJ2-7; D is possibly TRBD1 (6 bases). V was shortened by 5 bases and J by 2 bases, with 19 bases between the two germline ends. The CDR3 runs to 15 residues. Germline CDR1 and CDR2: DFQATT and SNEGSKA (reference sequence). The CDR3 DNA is TGCAGTGCTCGGAACAGGGATACTGGGACCTACGAGCAGTACTTC. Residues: CSARNRDTGTYEQYF.

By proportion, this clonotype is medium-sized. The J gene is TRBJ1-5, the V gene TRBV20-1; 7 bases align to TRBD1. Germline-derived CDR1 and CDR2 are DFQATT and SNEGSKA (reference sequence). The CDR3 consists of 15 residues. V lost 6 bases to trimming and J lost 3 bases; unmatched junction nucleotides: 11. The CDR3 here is CSARAGGAYNQPQHF. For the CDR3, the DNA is TGCAGTGCCCGGGCAGGGGGGGCCTACAATCAGCCCCAGCATTTT.

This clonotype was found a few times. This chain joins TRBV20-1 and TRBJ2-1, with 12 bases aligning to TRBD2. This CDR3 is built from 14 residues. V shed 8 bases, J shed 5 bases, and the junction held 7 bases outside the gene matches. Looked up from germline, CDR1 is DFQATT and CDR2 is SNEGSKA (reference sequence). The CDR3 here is CSLRLAGDDNEQFF. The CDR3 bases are TGCAGTCTCCGACTAGCGGGAGACGACAATGAGCAGTTCTTC.